This TCR beta chain is from a study of T cell clonality in common variable immunodeficiency. Study-wide results and limits: Compared with healthy controls, CVID subjects showed increased TCRbeta clonality, mostly in about a third.

The table lists this clone with many counts. Its antigen is not identified. An end of the junction does not agree with germline; a read error may underlie this. Coverage ceases 3 residues before the CDR3 finishes, and the germline J gene fills in the end. Profiling relied on immunoSEQ multiplex PCR, and the TCRdb table lists in-frame clones only, not all of them. The profile covers roughly 42,000 clones, none occurring a single time. Patients and controls were mostly of Caucasian heritage. CDR1 and CDR2 from the germline V gene are MGHRA and YSYEKL. The CDR3 spans 14 residues. The rearrangement uses TRBV4-1 and TRBJ1-5, with D hard to call. The source of this sequence is a person aged 18 to 70 in good health. The sequenced sample consisted of peripheral blood mononuclear cells. The CDR3 sequence is CTSSQDTGNQPQHF. Partial CDR3 DNA: TGCACCAGCAGCCAAGATACGGGGAATCAGCCC.